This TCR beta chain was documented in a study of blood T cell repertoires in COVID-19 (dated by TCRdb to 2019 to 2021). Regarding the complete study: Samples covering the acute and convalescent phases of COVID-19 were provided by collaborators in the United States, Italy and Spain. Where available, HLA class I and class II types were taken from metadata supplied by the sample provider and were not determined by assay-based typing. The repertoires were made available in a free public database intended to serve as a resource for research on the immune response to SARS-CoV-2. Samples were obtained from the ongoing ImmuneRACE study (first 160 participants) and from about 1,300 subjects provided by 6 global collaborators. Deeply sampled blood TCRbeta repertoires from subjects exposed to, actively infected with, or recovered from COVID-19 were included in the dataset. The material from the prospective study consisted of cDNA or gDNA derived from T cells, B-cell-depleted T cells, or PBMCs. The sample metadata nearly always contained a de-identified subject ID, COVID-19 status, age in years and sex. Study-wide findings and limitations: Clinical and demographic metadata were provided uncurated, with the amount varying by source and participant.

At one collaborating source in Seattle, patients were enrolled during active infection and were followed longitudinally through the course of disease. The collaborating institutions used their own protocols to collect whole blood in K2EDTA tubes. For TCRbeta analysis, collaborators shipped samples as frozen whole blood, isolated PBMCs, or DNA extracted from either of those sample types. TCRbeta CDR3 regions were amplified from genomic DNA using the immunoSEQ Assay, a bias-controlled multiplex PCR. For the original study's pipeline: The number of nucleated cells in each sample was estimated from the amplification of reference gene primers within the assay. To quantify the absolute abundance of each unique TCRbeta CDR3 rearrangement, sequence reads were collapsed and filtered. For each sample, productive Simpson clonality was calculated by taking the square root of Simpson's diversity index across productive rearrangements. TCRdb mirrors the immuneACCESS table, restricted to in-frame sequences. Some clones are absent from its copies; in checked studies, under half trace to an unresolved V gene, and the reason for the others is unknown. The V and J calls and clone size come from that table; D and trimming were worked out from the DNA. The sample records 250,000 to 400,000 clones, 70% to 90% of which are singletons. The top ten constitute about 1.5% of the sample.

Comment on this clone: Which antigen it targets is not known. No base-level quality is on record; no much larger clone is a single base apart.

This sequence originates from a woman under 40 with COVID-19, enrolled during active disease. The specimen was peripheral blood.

The base sequence is TGTGCCAGCAGTTCGGGACAGGGGTTTAGGATGAACACTGAAGCTTTCTTT. Protein translation: CASSSGQGFRMNTEAFF. In this chain, TRBV28 is recombined with TRBJ1-1, with 10 junctional bases fitting TRBD1. From a lookup of the germline V gene, CDR1 and CDR2 are MDHEN and SYDVKM. From V the trimming removes 4 bases and from J it removes 0 bases, while the gene matches leave 8 bases of the junction unaccounted for. The CDR3, from cysteine to phenylalanine, totals 17 residues. The DNA shown is the 51-base CDR3, in frame from base 1.